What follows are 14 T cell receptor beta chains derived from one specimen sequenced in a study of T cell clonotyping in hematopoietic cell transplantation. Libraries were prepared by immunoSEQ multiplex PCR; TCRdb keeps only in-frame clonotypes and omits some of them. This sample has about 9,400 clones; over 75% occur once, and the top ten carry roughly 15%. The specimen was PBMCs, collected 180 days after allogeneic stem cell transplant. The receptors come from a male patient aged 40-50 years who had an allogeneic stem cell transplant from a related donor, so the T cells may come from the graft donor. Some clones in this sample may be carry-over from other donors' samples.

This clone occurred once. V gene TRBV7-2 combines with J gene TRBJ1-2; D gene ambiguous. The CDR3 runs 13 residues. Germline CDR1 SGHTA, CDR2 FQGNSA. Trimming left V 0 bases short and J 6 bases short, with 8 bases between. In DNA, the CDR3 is TGTGCCAGCAGCTTAGCCGCGGAAGATGGCTACACCTTC. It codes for CASSLAAEDGYTF.

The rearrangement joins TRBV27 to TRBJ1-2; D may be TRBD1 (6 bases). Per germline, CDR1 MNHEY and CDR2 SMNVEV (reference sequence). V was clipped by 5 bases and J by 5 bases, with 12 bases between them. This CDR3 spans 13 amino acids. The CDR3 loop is CASSRTERYGYTF. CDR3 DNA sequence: TGTGCCAGCAGTCGGACAGAAAGATATGGCTACACCTTC.

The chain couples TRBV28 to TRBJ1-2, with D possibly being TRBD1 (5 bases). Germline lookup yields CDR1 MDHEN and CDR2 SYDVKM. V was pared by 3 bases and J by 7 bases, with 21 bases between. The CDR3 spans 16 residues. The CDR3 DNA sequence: TGTGCCAGCAGTTTGTTGGGAATGATCCAGGGATCTGGCTACACCTTC. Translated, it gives CASSLLGMIQGSGYTF.

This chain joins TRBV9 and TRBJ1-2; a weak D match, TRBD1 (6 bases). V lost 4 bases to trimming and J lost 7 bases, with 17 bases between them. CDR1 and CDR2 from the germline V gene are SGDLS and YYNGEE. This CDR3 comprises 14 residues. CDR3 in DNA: TGTGCCAGCAGCCTCGGGATTCAGGGGTTTGGCTACACCTTC. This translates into CASSLGIQGFGYTF.

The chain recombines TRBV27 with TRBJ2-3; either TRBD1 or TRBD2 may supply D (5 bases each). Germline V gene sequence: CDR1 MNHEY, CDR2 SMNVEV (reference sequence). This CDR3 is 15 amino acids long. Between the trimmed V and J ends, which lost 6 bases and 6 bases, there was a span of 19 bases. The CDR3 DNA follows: TGTGCCAGCAGGTTACCAGGGTGGGACCACGATACGCAGTATTTT. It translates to CASRLPGWDHDTQYF.

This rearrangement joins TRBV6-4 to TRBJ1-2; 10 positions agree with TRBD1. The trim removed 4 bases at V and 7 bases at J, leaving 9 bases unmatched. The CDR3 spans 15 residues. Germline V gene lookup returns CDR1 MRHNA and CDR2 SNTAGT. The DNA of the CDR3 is TGTGCCAGCAGTGCCACCGGGACAGGGGTTGGTGGCTACACCTTC. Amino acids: CASSATGTGVGGYTF.

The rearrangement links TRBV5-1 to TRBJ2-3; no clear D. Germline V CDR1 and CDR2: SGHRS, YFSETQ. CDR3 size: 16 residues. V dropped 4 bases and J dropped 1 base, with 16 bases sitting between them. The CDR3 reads CASSVSPPTGTDTQYF. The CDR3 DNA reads TGCGCCAGCAGCGTCTCCCCCCCCACAGGCACAGATACGCAGTATTTT.

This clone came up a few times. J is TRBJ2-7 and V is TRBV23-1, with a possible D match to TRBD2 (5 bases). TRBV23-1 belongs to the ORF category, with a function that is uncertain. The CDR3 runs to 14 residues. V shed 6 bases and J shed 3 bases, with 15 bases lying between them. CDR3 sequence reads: CASRREQGFYEQYF. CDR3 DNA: TGCGCCAGCAGGAGGGAGCAAGGATTCTACGAGCAGTACTTC.

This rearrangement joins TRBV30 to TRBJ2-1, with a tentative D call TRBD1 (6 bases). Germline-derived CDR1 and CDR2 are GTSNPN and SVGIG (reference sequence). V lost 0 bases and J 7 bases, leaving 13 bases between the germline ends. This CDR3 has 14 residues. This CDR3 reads CAWSVSQGWNEQFF. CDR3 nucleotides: TGTGCCTGGAGTGTGAGTCAGGGGTGGAATGAGCAGTTCTTC.

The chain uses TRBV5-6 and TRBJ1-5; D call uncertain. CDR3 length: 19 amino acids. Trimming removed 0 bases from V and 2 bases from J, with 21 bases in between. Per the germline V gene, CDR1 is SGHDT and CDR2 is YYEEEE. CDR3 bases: TGTGCCAGCAGCTTGGTCGCAGTCTCTATTGCAGTGGGCAATCAGCCCCAGCATTTT. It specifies CASSLVAVSIAVGNQPQHF.

Here the CDR3 reads CASSLVGTQIWTGELFF. The CDR3 DNA sequence: TGCGCCAGCAGCCTTGTGGGGACTCAGATTTGGACCGGGGAGCTGTTTTTT. The chain couples TRBV5-1 to TRBJ2-2; D may be TRBD2 (6 bases). V was clipped by 4 bases and J by 5 bases, with 21 bases between them. Germline lookup yields CDR1 SGHRS and CDR2 YFSETQ. CDR3 length equals 17 residues.

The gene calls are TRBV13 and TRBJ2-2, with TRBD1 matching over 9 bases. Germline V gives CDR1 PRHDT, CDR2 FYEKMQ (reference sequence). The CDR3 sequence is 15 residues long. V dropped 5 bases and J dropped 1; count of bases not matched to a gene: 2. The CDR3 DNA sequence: TGTGCCAGCAGCACGGACAGGGGGAACACCGGGGAGCTGTTTTTT. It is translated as CASSTDRGNTGELFF.

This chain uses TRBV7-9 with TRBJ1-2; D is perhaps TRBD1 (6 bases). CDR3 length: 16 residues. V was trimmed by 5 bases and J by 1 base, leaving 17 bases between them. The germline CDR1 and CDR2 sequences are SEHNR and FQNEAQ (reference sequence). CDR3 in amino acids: CASSSRGPGLNYGYTF. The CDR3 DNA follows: TGTGCCAGCAGCAGCCGGGGGCCGGGTCTTAACTATGGCTACACCTTC.

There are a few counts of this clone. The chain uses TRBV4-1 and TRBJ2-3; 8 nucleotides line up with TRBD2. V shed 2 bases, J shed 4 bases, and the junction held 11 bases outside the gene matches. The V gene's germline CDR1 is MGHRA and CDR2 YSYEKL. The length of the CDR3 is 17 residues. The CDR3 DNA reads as TGCGCCAGCAGCCAACTGGGGCCGGGGGGGCTGTCAGATACGCAGTATTTT. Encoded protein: CASSQLGPGGLSDTQYF.